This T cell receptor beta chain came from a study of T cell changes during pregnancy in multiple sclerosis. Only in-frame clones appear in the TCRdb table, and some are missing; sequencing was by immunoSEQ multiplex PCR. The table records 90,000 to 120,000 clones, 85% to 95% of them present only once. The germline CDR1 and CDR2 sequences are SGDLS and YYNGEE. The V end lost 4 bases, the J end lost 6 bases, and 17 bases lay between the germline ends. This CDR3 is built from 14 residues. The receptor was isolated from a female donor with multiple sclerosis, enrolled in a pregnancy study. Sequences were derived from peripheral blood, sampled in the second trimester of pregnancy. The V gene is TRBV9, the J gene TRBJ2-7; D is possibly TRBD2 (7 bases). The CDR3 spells CASSPRGGSAEQYF. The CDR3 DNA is TGTGCCAGCAGCCCCAGGGGCGGGAGTGCCGAGCAGTACTTC.